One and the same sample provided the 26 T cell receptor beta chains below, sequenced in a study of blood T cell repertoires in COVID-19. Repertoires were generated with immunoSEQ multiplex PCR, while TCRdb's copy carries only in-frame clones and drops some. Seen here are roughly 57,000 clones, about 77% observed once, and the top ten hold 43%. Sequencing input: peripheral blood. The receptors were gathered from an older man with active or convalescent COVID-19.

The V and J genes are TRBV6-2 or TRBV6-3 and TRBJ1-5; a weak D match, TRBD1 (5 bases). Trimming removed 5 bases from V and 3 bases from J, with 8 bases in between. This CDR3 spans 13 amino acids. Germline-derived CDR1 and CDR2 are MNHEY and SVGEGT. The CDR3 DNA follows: TGTGCCAGCAGTCGACAGACCAATCAGCCCCAGCATTTT. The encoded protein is CASSRQTNQPQHF.

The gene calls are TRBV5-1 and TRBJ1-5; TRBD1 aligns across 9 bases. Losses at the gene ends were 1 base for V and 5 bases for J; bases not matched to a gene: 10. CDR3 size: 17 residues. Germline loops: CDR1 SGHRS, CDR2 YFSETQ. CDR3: CASSLLPSQGADQPQHF. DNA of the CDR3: TGCGCCAGCAGCTTGCTCCCCTCACAGGGGGCTGATCAGCCCCAGCATTTT.

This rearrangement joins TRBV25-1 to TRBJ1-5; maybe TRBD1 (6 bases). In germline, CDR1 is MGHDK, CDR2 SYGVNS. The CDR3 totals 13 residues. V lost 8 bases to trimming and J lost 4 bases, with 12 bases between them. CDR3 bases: TGTGCCAGCTCGACAGGTCCAAATCAGCCCCAGCATTTT. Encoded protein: CASSTGPNQPQHF.

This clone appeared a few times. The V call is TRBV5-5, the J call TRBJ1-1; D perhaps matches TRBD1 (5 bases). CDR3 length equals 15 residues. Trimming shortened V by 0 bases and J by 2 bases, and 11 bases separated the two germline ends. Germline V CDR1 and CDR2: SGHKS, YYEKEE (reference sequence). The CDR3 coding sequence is TGTGCCAGCAGCTTGGACCCTGACAGAAACACTGAAGCTTTCTTT. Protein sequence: CASSLDPDRNTEAFF.

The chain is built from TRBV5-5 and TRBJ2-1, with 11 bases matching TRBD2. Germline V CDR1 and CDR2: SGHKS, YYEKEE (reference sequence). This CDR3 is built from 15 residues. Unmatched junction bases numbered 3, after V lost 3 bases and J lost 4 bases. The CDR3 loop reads CASSSGLAVYNEQFF. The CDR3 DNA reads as TGTGCCAGCAGCTCGGGACTAGCGGTATACAATGAGCAGTTCTTC.

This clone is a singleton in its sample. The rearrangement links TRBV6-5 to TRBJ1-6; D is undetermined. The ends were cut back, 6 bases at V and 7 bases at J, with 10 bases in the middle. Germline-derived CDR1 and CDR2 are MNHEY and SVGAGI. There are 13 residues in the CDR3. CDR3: CASRRHENSPLHF. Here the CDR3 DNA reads TGTGCCAGCAGGCGACACGAAAATTCACCCCTCCACTTT.

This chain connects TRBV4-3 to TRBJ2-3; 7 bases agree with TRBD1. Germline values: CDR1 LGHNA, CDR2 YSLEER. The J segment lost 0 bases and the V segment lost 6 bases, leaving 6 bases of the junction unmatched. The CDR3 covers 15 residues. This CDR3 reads CASSEGAISTDTQYF. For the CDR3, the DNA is TGCGCCAGCAGTGAGGGGGCTATTAGCACAGATACGCAGTATTTT.

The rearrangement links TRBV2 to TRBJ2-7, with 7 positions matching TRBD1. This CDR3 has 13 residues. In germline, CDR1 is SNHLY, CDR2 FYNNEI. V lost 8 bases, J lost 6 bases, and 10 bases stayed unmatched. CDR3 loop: CASGMDRSREQYF. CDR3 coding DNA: TGTGCCAGCGGGATGGACAGGAGTCGCGAGCAGTACTTC. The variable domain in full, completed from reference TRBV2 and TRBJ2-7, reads EPEVTQTPSHQVTQMGQEVILRCVPISNHLYFYWYRQILGQKVEFLVSFYNNEISEKSEIFDDQFSVERPDGSNFTLKIRSTKLEDSAMYFCASGMDRSREQYFGPGTRLTVT.

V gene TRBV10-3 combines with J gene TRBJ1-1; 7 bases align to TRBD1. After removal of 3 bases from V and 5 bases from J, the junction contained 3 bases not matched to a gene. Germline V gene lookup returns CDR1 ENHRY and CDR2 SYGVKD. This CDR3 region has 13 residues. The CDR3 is CAISDGTATEAFF. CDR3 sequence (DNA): TGTGCCATCAGTGATGGGACAGCGACTGAAGCTTTCTTT.

The DNA of the CDR3 is TGCAGTGCTAGTGGAGCGGGATTCACAGATACGCAGTATTTT. It yields the protein CSASGAGFTDTQYF. The rearrangement uses TRBV20-1 and TRBJ2-3; TRBD2 matches 7 bases. Trimming cost V 3 bases and J 2 bases; bases outside gene matches: 5. This CDR3 has 14 residues. Germline V lookup: CDR1 DFQATT, CDR2 SNEGSKA (reference sequence).

In nucleotides, the CDR3 is TGTGCCAGCTCAGCCGGACAGGGGGCGGGATACGAGCAGTACTTC. This encodes CASSAGQGAGYEQYF. The chain links TRBV18 to TRBJ2-7; 11 nucleotides line up with TRBD1. Trimming cost V 5 bases and J 4 bases; bases outside gene matches: 7. The germline gives CDR1 KGHSH, CDR2 LQKENI. The length of the CDR3 is 15 residues.

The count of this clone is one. The DNA for the CDR3 is TGTGCCAGCAGTCAAGACACACAAGCTTTCTTT. It is translated as CASSQDTQAFF. This rearrangement joins TRBV28 to TRBJ1-1; no clear D. CDR1 is MDHEN, CDR2 SYDVKM, per germline. This CDR3 is built from 11 residues. V was shortened by 5 bases and J by 9 bases, with 10 bases between the two germline ends.

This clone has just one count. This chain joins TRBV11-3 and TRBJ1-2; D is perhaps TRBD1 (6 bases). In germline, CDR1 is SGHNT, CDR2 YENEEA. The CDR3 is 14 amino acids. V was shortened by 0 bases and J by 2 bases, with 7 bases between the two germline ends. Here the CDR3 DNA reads TGTGCCAGCAGCTTAGACACAGGGAACTATGGCTACACCTTC. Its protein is CASSLDTGNYGYTF.

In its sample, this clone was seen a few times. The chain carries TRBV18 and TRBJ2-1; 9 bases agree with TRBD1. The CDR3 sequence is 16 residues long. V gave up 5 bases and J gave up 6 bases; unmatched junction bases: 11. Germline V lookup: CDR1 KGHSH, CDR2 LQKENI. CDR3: CASSNALGTGRNEQFF. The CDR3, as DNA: TGTGCCAGCTCAAACGCCCTCGGGACAGGGCGCAATGAGCAGTTCTTC.

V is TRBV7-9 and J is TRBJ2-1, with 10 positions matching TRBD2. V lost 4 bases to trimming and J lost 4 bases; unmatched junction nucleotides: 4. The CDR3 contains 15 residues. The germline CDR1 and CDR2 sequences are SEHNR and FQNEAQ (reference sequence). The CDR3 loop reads CASSSGLAAYNEQFF. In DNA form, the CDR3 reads TGTGCCAGCAGCTCCGGACTAGCGGCATACAATGAGCAGTTCTTC.

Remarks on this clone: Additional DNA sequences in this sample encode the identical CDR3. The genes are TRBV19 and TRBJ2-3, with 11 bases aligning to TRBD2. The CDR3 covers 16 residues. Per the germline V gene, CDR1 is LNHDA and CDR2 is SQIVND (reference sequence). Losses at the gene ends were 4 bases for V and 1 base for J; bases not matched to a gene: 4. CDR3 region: CASSRGTSGGTDTQYF. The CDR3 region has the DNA TGTGCCAGTAGTAGGGGGACTAGCGGAGGCACAGATACGCAGTATTTT.

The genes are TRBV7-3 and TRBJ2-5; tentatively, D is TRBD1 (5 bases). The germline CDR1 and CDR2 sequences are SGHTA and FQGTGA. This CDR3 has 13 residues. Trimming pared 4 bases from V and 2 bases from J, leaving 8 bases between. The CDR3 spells CASSSDSQETQYF. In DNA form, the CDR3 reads TGTGCCAGCAGCTCCGACAGTCAAGAGACCCAGTACTTC.

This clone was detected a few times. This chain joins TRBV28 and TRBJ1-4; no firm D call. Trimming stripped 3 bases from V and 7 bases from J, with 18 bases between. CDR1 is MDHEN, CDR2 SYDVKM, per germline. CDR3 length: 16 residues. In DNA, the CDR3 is TGTGCCAGCAGTTTTGGGTCGGGCCCCGGGAGTGAAAAACTGTTTTTT. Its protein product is CASSFGSGPGSEKLFF.

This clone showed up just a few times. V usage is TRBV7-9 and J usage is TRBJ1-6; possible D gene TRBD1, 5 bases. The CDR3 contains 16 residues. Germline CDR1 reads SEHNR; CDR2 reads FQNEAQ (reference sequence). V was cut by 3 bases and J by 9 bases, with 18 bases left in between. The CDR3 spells CASSLGWGPELSPLHF. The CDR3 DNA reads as TGTGCCAGCAGCTTGGGGTGGGGCCCCGAGCTTTCACCCCTCCACTTT.

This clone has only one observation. This chain's CDR3 is CASSPPGQGDTEAFF. DNA for the CDR3: TGTGCCAGCAGCCCCCCGGGACAGGGGGACACTGAAGCTTTCTTT. J is TRBJ1-1 and V is TRBV2; 11 bases map to TRBD1. The V and J ends lost 6 bases and 3 bases, in that order; junction bases with no gene match: 6. The CDR3 sequence is 15 residues long. Germline assignment: CDR1 SNHLY and CDR2 FYNNEI.

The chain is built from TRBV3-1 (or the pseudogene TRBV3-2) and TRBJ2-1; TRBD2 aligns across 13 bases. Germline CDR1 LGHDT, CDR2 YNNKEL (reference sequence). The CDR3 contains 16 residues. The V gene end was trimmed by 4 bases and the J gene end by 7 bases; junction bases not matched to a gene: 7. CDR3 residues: CASSLRLAGGGNEQFF. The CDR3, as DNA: TGTGCCAGCAGCCTTCGACTAGCGGGGGGAGGAAATGAGCAGTTCTTC.

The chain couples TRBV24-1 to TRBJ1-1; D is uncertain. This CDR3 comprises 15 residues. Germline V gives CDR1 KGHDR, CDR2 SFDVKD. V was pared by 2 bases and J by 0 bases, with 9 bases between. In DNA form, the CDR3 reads TGTGCCACCAGTGATTCGGGGAGTATGAACACTGAAGCTTTCTTT. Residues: CATSDSGSMNTEAFF.

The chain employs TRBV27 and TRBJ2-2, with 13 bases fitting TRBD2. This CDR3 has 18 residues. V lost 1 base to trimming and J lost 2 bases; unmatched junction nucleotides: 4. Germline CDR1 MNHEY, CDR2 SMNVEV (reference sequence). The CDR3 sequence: CASSLLTSGGTNTGELFF. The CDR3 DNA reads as TGTGCCAGCAGTTTATTGACTAGCGGGGGGACTAACACCGGGGAGCTGTTTTTT.

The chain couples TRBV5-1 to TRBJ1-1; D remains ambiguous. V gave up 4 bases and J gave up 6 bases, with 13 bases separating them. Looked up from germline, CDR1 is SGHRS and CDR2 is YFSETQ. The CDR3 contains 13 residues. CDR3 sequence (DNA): TGCGCCAGCAGCCTGACCGGGGTGGCTGAAGCTTTCTTT. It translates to CASSLTGVAEAFF.

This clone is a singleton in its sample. In DNA form, the CDR3 reads TGTGCCAGCAGCGTAGAGGCCTCCATAGGGAGCTCCTACAATGAGCAGTTCTTC. This encodes CASSVEASIGSSYNEQFF. The rearrangement links TRBV9 to TRBJ2-1; the D gene is possibly TRBD2 (5 bases). The V gene lost 0 bases and the J gene lost 0 bases, with 16 bases spanning the gap. CDR1 is SGDLS and CDR2 is YYNGEE in the germline V gene. The CDR3 is 18 residues long. Together with reference TRBV9 and TRBJ2-1, the CDR3 gives the full variable domain: DSGVTQTPKHLITATGQRVTLRCSPRSGDLSVYWYQQSLDQGLQFLIQYYNGEERAKGNILERFSAQQFPDLHSELNLSSLELGDSALYFCASSVEASIGSSYNEQFFGPGTRLTVL.

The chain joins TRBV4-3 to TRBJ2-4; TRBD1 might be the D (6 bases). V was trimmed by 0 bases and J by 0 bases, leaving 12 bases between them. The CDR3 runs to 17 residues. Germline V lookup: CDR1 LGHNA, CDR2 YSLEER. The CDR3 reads CASSQDFDRKAKNIQYF. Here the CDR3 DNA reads TGCGCCAGCAGCCAAGATTTCGACAGGAAAGCCAAAAACATTCAGTACTTC.